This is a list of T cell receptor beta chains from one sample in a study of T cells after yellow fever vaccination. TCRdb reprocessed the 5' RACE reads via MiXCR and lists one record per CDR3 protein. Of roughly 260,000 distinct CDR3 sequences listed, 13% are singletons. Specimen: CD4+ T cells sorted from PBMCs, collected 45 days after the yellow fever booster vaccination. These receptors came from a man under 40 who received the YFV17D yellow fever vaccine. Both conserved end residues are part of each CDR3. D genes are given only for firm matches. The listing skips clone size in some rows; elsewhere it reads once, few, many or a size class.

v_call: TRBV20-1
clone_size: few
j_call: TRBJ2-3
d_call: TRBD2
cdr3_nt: TGCAGTGCTAGTAGCCTAGCGGGAAATGGAGCAGATACGCAGTATTTT
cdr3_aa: CSASSLAGNGADTQYF

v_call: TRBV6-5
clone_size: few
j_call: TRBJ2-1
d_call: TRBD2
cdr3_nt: TGTGCCAGCAGTTACTCTCGGGGGGTTGAGCAGTTCTTC
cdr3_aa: CASSYSRGVEQFF

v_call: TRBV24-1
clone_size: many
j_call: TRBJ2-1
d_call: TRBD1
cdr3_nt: TGTGCCACCAGTGATCGAACAGGGGTAAGTGAGCAGTTCTTC
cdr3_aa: CATSDRTGVSEQFF

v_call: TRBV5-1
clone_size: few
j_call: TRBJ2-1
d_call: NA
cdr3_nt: TGCGCCAGCAGCCCGGGTGGGGCGGCTGAGCAGTTCTTC
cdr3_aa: CASSPGGAAEQFF

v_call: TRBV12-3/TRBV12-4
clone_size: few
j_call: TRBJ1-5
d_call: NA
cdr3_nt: TGTGCCAGCAGTTTTGGGTTGAATAATCAGCCCCAGCATTTT
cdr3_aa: CASSFGLNNQPQHF

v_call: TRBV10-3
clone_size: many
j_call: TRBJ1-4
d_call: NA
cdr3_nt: TGTGCCAGTAGCCAGGAAGCTGTTTTCGGACTGTTTTTT
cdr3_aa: CASSQEAVFGLFF

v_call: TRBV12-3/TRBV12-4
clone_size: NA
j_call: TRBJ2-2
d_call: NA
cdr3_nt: TGTGCCAGCAGTTTAAACACCCCTGGGGGCCGGAACACCGGGGAGCTGTTTTTT
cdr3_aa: CASSLNTPGGRNTGELFF

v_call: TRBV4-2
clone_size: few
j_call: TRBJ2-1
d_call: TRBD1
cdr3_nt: TGTGCCAGCAGATTTCAGGGACAGGGGGCAGAGGAGCAGTTCTTC
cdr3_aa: CASRFQGQGAEEQFF

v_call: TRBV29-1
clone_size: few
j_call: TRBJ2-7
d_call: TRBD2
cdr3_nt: TGCAGCGTTGAGGGACTAGCAATTACCGGAAGGTCCTACGAGCAGTACTTC
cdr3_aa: CSVEGLAITGRSYEQYF

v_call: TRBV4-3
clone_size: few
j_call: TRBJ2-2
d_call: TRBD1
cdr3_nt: TGCGCCAGCAGCCAAGACGGGGACAGGGCAAGATCTATCGGGGAGCTGTTTTTT
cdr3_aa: CASSQDGDRARSIGELFF

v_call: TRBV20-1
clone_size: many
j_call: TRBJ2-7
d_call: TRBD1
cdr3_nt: TGCAGTGCACATACCTTATTACAGGGGGCACACGAGCAGTACTTC
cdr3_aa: CSAHTLLQGAHEQYF

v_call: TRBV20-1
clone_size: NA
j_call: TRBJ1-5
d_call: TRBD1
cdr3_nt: TGCAGTGCTAGTACCGGGACAGGGGGCGGTCAGCCCCAGCATTTT
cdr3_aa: CSASTGTGGGQPQHF

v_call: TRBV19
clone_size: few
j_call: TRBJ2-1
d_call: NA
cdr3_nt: TGTGCCAGTAGTATATGGGGGAGTGAGCAGTTCTTC
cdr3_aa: CASSIWGSEQFF

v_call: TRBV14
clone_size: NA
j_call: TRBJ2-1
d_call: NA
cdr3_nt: TGTGCCAGCAGCCAAGTCGGGACAAGACATGAGCAGTTCTTC
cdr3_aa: CASSQVGTRHEQFF

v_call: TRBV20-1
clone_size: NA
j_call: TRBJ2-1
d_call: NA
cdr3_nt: TGCAGTGCTGCCACGGGGTCCTCCTACAATGAGCAGTTCTTC
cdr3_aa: CSAATGSSYNEQFF